These 18 T cell receptor beta chains originate from one sample sequenced in a study of shared clonotypes between healthy human individuals (dated by TCRdb to about 2020). The receptor library was made with the immunoSEQ multiplex PCR assay. Not all clones reach the TCRdb copy of this immuneACCESS table, which keeps in-frame sequences only. Checked studies attribute under half of the gap to unresolved V genes and leave the rest unexplained. The sample table holds some 1,600,000 clones, of which under 99% were seen once. The ten largest make up roughly 0.42% of the sample. The sample was naive CD4+ T cells sorted from blood. This sample's cell subset or site label indicates: CD45RA+ positively selected. The receptors originated from a man aged 30 to 45 in good health.

The chain has TRBV28 and TRBJ2-5, with 10 bases identical to TRBD1. CDR1 and CDR2 from the germline V gene are MDHEN and SYDVKM. The CDR3 spans 15 residues. The ends lost 8 bases at V and 3 bases at J; junction bases unmatched: 9. The CDR3, as DNA: TGTGCCAGCTGGGACAGGGGCTTTGGGGAAGAGACCCAGTACTTC. It specifies CASWDRGFGEETQYF. Full variable domain (remainder filled in from reference TRBV28 and TRBJ2-5): DVKVTQSSRYLVKRTGEKVFLECVQDMDHENMFWYRQDPGLGLRLIYFSYDVKMKEKGDIPEGYSVSREKKERFSLILESASTNQTSMYLCASWDRGFGEETQYFGPGTRLLVL.

The rearrangement uses TRBV6-5 and TRBJ2-5; no clear D gene. Germline assignment: CDR1 MNHEY and CDR2 SVGAGI. V was trimmed by 1 base and J by 5 bases, leaving 8 bases between them. The CDR3 sequence is 13 residues long. The CDR3 region has the DNA TGTGCCAGCAGTTACTGGCTAGGGGAGACCCAGTACTTC. Protein product: CASSYWLGETQYF.

V and J are TRBV5-8 and TRBJ2-2; D may be TRBD1 (5 bases). The CDR3 runs 16 residues. Germline values: CDR1 SGHTS, CDR2 YDEGEE. The ends were cut back, 1 base at V and 3 bases at J, with 13 bases in the middle. Written as DNA, the CDR3 is TGTGCCAGCAGCTTGTGGCAGGGCCAGTACACCGGGGAGCTGTTTTTT. As protein: CASSLWQGQYTGELFF.

This chain joins TRBV6-5 and TRBJ2-7, with unresolved D. Germline assignment: CDR1 MNHEY and CDR2 SVGAGI. V lost 0 bases and J lost 2, with 8 bases in between. The CDR3 is 14 amino acids. The CDR3 coding sequence is TGTGCCAGCAGTTACTCAGCAGATACCTACGAGCAGTACTTC. Translated: CASSYSADTYEQYF.

As for this clone: An end of the junction does not agree with germline; a read error may underlie this. The chain is built from TRBV6-5 and TRBJ2-7; no clear D. Germline loops: CDR1 MNHEY, CDR2 SVGAGI. This CDR3 contains 15 residues. This chain's CDR3 is CASRYSRLAGYEQYF. In DNA, the CDR3 is TGTGCCAGCAGATACTCAAGATTAGCAGGATACGAGCAGTACTTC.

The rearrangement links TRBV5-1 to TRBJ2-7, with D uncertain. Between the trimmed V and J ends, which lost 3 bases and 0 bases, there was a span of 13 bases. The germline CDR1 and CDR2 sequences are SGHRS and YFSETQ. The CDR3 spans 15 residues. CDR3 nucleotide sequence: TGCGCCAGCAGCTCAGGACGGCCCCTCTCCTACGAGCAGTACTTC. Translating it yields CASSSGRPLSYEQYF. Complete variable domain (other parts from reference TRBV5-1 and TRBJ2-7): KAGVTQTPRYLIKTRGQQVTLSCSPISGHRSVSWYQQTPGQGLQFLFEYFSETQRNKGNFPGRFSGRQFSNSRSEMNVSTLELGDSALYLCASSSGRPLSYEQYFGPGTRLTVT.

The rearrangement joins TRBV28 to TRBJ1-5; D is unclear. This CDR3 comprises 16 residues. Germline CDR1 MDHEN, CDR2 SYDVKM. V lost 2 bases, J lost 0 bases, and 11 bases lay in between. CDR3 region: CASSLLGQTSNQPQHF. CDR3 in DNA: TGTGCCAGCAGTTTACTCGGGCAGACTAGCAATCAGCCCCAGCATTTT.

CDR3 region: CASSESGAKNIQYF. The CDR3 DNA reads TGCGCCAGCAGTGAGTCTGGAGCCAAAAACATTCAGTACTTC. The chain uses TRBV10-1 and TRBJ2-4; no definite D call. Trimming removed 0 bases at V and 0 bases at J, with 3 bases between. This CDR3 has 14 residues. Germline CDR1 WNHNN, CDR2 SYGVQD (reference sequence).

The V call is TRBV10-3, the J call TRBJ2-3, with 9 bases that match TRBD2. Germline V gene sequence: CDR1 ENHRY, CDR2 SYGVKD. After removal of 3 bases from V and 5 bases from J, the junction contained 3 bases not matched to a gene. The CDR3 loop spans 14 amino acids. The CDR3 region has the DNA TGTGCCATCAGTGAACGGCGGGAGGGAGATACGCAGTATTTT. It specifies CAISERREGDTQYF.

The chain recombines TRBV5-1 with TRBJ1-2; TRBD1 matches 12 bases. V was clipped by 4 bases and J by 6 bases; unmatched bases: 4. The germline V gene has CDR1 SGHRS and CDR2 YFSETQ. CDR3 length: 14 amino acids. The CDR3 sequence: CASSRDRGLHGYTF. The DNA for the CDR3 is TGCGCCAGCAGCAGGGACAGGGGGCTTCATGGCTACACCTTC.

The chain carries TRBV11-2 and TRBJ2-7; possibly TRBD2 for D (6 bases). V was trimmed by 8 bases and J by 2 bases, leaving 13 bases between them. Germline assignment: CDR1 SGHAT and CDR2 FQNNGV. The CDR3 runs 13 residues. CDR3 sequence reads: CASGWDSPYEQYF. The DNA for the CDR3 is TGTGCCAGCGGCTGGGACTCCCCCTACGAGCAGTACTTC.

This chain joins TRBV7-3 and TRBJ2-2, with 7 bases fitting TRBD1. The CDR3 contains 15 residues. CDR1 and CDR2 from the germline V gene are SGHTA and FQGTGA. V trimming: 5 bases; J trimming: 0 bases; junction bases outside the gene matches: 3. CDR3 in DNA: TGTGCCAGCAGCCGTACAGGGGCGAACACCGGGGAGCTGTTTTTT. Translation gives CASSRTGANTGELFF.

The chain uses TRBV5-4 and TRBJ2-4; TRBD2 agrees at 12 bases. After removal of 3 bases from V and 0 bases from J, the junction contained 1 base not matched to a gene. CDR3 length: 16 amino acids. Germline CDR1 is SGHNT and CDR2 is YYREEE (reference sequence). CDR3: CASSWGLAGAKNIQYF. For the CDR3, the DNA is TGTGCCAGCAGCTGGGGACTAGCGGGAGCCAAAAACATTCAGTACTTC.

The chain uses TRBV19 and TRBJ1-4; 9 bases align to TRBD1. The CDR3 consists of 17 residues. V trimming: 3 bases; J trimming: 6 bases; junction bases outside the gene matches: 11. Germline V gives CDR1 LNHDA, CDR2 SQIVND (reference sequence). CDR3 protein: CASSMPGITGGHEKLFF. The CDR3 nucleotides are TGTGCCAGTAGTATGCCAGGGATTACAGGGGGCCATGAAAAACTGTTTTTT.

J is TRBJ2-7 and V is TRBV27; 7 nucleotides line up with TRBD2. V dropped 9 bases and J dropped 2; count of bases not matched to a gene: 10. CDR1 is MNHEY and CDR2 is SMNVEV in the germline V gene (reference sequence). This CDR3 is 14 amino acids long. CDR3 coding DNA: TGTGCCAGTTATCCCGGCGGGAGCCCCTACGAGCAGTACTTC. Amino acid sequence: CASYPGGSPYEQYF.

This clone appeared once. The gene calls are TRBV19 and TRBJ2-2, with D maybe TRBD2 (5 bases). Germline CDR1 and CDR2: LNHDA and SQIVND (reference sequence). The CDR3 is made up of 16 amino acids. The V end lost 1 base, the J end lost 3 bases, and 12 bases lay between the germline ends. CDR3 DNA sequence: TGTGCCAGTAGTATAGGGGTCCCGGGGTACACCGGGGAGCTGTTTTTT. It encodes CASSIGVPGYTGELFF.

J is TRBJ1-1 and V is TRBV28; no reliable D call. The V end was cut by 7 bases, the J end by 5 bases, with 11 bases between. The CDR3 totals 12 residues. The germline V gene encodes CDR1 MDHEN and CDR2 SYDVKM. CDR3 sequence (DNA): TGTGCCAGCACTCAGGTTGGGACTGAAGCTTTCTTT. Its translation: CASTQVGTEAFF.

CDR3 in amino acids: CASSLSGVTGELFF. The DNA of the CDR3 is TGTGCCAGCAGCTTAAGTGGGGTGACCGGGGAGCTGTTTTTT. The V gene is TRBV11-1, the J gene TRBJ2-2, with D unclear. Deletions cut 2 bases from V and 5 bases from J, with 9 bases between. Germline V gene data show CDR1 as SGHAT and CDR2 as FQDESV (reference sequence). CDR3 length: 14 amino acids.